This T cell receptor beta chain was identified in a study of blood T cell repertoires in COVID-19. Looking at the study overall: The United States, Italy and Spain provided the acute and convalescent COVID-19 samples. From T cells, B-cell-depleted T cells, or PBMCs came the material, which was cDNA or gDNA.

In the authors' methods: The authors estimated nucleated cell counts from reference gene primer amplification. TCRdb's copy holds only in-frame clones and misses some; the assay was immunoSEQ multiplex PCR. V, J and clone size are taken as reported in that table, and D and trimming were inferred from the DNA itself. The table lists around 60,000 clones, almost 90% of them singletons. The CDR3 loop spans 14 amino acids. Germline V gene lookup returns CDR1 SGHRS and CDR2 YFSETQ. Trimming took 7 bases from V and 2 from J, leaving 13 bases between them. The chain employs TRBV5-1 and TRBJ1-3; possible D gene TRBD1, 6 bases. This sequence originates from a man aged 55 to 70 with active COVID-19. Sequencing used peripheral blood. The CDR3 bases are TGCGCCAGCCGCAAGGACAGTACTGGAAACACCATATATTTT. Protein product: CASRKDSTGNTIYF.